The text below deals with one T cell receptor (beta chain). CDR1 and CDR2 (germline): SEHNR, FQNEAQ (reference sequence). The CDR3 totals 15 residues. This specimen belongs to a study of T cells expressing NK-cell markers. Making the TCR beta cDNA relied on 5'RACE template switching with UMIs. TCRdb reworked the 5' RACE reads into one entry per CDR3 protein, no DNA. The data show about 550,000 distinct CDR3 sequences, and the top ten clones hold 3% to 4.5%. The chain employs TRBV7-9 and TRBJ2-1; the D call of TRBD1 rests on TCRdb alone, since no DNA is present to check it. This TCR was sampled from a man in his late teens or twenties in good health. The sequencing sample was made of blood T cells: a sorted CD56 or NKG2C T cell subset, CD4+ or CD8+ T cells, or bulk PBMC T cells (not recorded which). CDR3 loop: CASRDSGRGGNEQFF.